A selection of T cell receptor beta chains follows, all from one sample in a study of T cells in Graves' hyperthyroidism and ophthalmopathy. From the multiplex PCR reads, TCRdb called clonotypes with MiXCR, one entry per CDR3 protein. The profile covers 650,000 to 800,000 distinct CDR3 sequences, with 45% appearing a single time and 7% to 7.5% taken by the ten largest. Sequences were obtained from peripheral blood or thyroid tissue (not recorded which). These receptors came from an adult man with Graves' disease, either hyperthyroidism or ophthalmopathy (not recorded which). The CDR3 runs from the conserved cysteine through the conserved F or W. Each record gives: V gene, CDR3 length, J gene, clone size, D gene, CDR3 protein, CDR3 DNA. D genes are given only for firm matches. Clone size is not always given. Where it is, it says once, few, many or a class for expanded clones.

TRBV7-8,14,TRBJ1-1,few,.,CAGSLVWSGTEAFF,TGTGCCGGCAGCTTAGTCTGGTCGGGCACTGAAGCTTTCTTT
TRBV29-1,14,TRBJ1-5,.,TRBD1,CSVERGSVGTDQHF,TGCAGCGTTGAACGGGGCAGCGTGGGGACAGACCAGCATTTT
TRBV5-1,14,TRBJ1-2,few,TRBD1,CASSLDPGGKGYTF,TGCGCCAGCAGCTTGGATCCAGGGGGAAAAGGCTACACCTTC
TRBV20-1,17,TRBJ1-1,.,TRBD1,CSARPLPGQGSHTEAFF,TGCAGTGCTAGACCCCTCCCGGGACAGGGTTCGCACACTGAAGCTTTCTTT
TRBV11-1,14,TRBJ2-7,.,TRBD1,CASRQRQGEYEQYF,TGTGCCAGCAGGCAAAGACAGGGGGAATACGAGCAGTACTTC
TRBV5-1,13,TRBJ1-1,.,.,CASHRDTNTEAFF,TGCGCCAGCCACCGGGACACGAACACTGAAGCTTTCTTT
TRBV7-2,12,TRBJ1-1,many,TRBD1,CASSLGQGQAFF,TGTGCCAGCAGCTTAGGACAGGGACAAGCTTTCTTT
TRBV2,13,TRBJ1-4,many,.,CASAQGLDEKLFF,TGTGCCAGCGCACAGGGATTGGATGAAAAACTGTTTTTT
TRBV6-5,14,TRBJ1-2,.,.,CASSYGEDSVGYTF,TGTGCCAGCAGTTACGGCGAGGACAGCGTTGGCTACACCTTC
TRBV19,14,TRBJ1-5,.,.,CASLRGGGDQPQHF,TGTGCCAGCCTAAGGGGGGGGGGTGATCAGCCCCAGCATTTT
TRBV20-1,14,TRBJ2-7,.,.,CSAGTPGREGEQYF,TGCAGTGCTGGGACTCCTGGCAGAGAAGGCGAGCAGTACTTC
TRBV7-2,16,TRBJ1-3,many,.,CASSLARIGAGNTIYF,TGTGCCAGCAGCTTAGCGAGAATTGGGGCTGGAAACACCATATATTTT
TRBV24-1,12,TRBJ1-2,many,.,CATSTWDYGYTF,TGTGCCACCAGCACCTGGGACTATGGCTACACCTTC
TRBV28,15,TRBJ2-7,.,.,CASSSAGAGRGEQYF,TGTGCCAGCAGTTCGGCCGGGGCGGGCAGGGGCGAGCAGTACTTC
TRBV29-1,14,TRBJ1-2,many,.,CSVEDEARFYGYTF,TGCAGCGTTGAAGATGAAGCTCGATTCTATGGCTACACCTTC
TRBV20-1,15,TRBJ2-7,.,.,CSARDYRKGVYEQYF,TGCAGTGCTAGAGATTATCGAAAAGGGGTCTACGAGCAGTACTTC
TRBV15,15,TRBJ2-5,many,.,CATSREGGLQETQYF,TGTGCCACCAGCAGAGAGGGAGGTCTCCAAGAGACCCAGTACTTC
TRBV20-1,13,TRBJ1-5,few,.,CSGAGPINQPQHF,TGCAGTGGTGCCGGGCCAATCAATCAGCCCCAGCATTTT
TRBV9,15,TRBJ1-5,few,.,CASRSGNMANQPQHF,TGTGCCAGCAGGTCAGGGAATATGGCCAATCAGCCCCAGCATTTT
TRBV6-6,15,TRBJ1-5,few,TRBD1,CASSPPTGAGQPQHF,TGTGCCAGCAGTCCCCCGACAGGGGCAGGTCAGCCCCAGCATTTT
TRBV7-9,15,TRBJ1-1,few,TRBD1,CASSSRQGGNTEAFF,TGTGCCAGCAGCTCCAGACAGGGGGGGAACACTGAAGCTTTCTTT
TRBV29-1,14,TRBJ1-2,many,TRBD1,CSVPRTGEGYGYTF,TGCAGCGTTCCCCGGACAGGGGAGGGCTATGGCTACACCTTC
TRBV7-8,16,TRBJ1-1,.,.,CASSLGGGFVTEEAFF,TGTGCCAGCAGCTTAGGGGGGGGGTTCGTGACTGAAGAAGCTTTCTTT
TRBV11-2,14,TRBJ2-7,few,.,CASSLVGQIYEQYF,TGTGCCAGCAGCTTAGTCGGCCAGATCTACGAGCAGTACTTC
TRBV12-3/TRBV12-4,12,TRBJ1-2,.,.,CASSHGLYRYTF,TGTGCCAGCAGCCATGGACTCTATCGCTACACCTTC
TRBV25-1,14,TRBJ1-5,many,.,CASSEYYGDQPQHF,TGTGCCAGCAGTGAATATTACGGGGACCAGCCCCAGCATTTT
TRBV7-2,16,TRBJ2-7,.,TRBD1,CASSSGQGTGMGEQYF,TGTGCCAGCAGCTCGGGACAGGGGACTGGGATGGGAGAGCAGTACTTC
TRBV11-1,14,TRBJ2-3,once,.,CASSLVPGPDTQYF,TGTGCCAGCAGCTTGGTCCCGGGGCCAGATACGCAGTATTTT
TRBV7-9,15,TRBJ1-2,.,TRBD1,CASSQGGQGAYGYTF,TGTGCCAGCAGCCAAGGGGGACAGGGCGCCTATGGCTACACCTTC
TRBV5-4,15,TRBJ2-5,.,.,CASSRAYGEQETQYF,TGTGCCAGCAGCCGGGCGTACGGGGAACAAGAGACCCAGTACTTC
TRBV29-1,16,TRBJ2-5,many,.,CSVALGGQGSAKTQYF,TGCAGCGTTGCCCTCGGAGGCCAGGGCTCGGCCAAGACCCAGTACTTC
TRBV28,14,TRBJ1-6,.,.,CASSLLGNGSPLHF,TGTGCCAGCAGTCTCCTGGGAAACGGTTCACCCCTCCACTTT
TRBV27,14,TRBJ1-5,.,.,CASHDNNDNQPQHF,TGTGCCAGTCACGACAACAACGACAATCAGCCCCAGCATTTT